Each of the 32 T cell receptor beta chains below was sequenced from the same sample in a study of blood T cell repertoires in COVID-19. The assay was immunoSEQ multiplex PCR, and TCRdb's table has in-frame clones only and misses some. The table lists approximately 190,000 clones, 84% of them singletons. Sequences were obtained from peripheral blood. The source of these receptors is a man aged 25-45 years with active or convalescent COVID-19.

This clone was seen a single time. V is TRBV5-6 and J is TRBJ1-5; 9 bases map to TRBD1. The germline V gene encodes CDR1 SGHDT and CDR2 YYEEEE. The V segment lost 5 bases and the J segment 6 bases; nucleotides outside the gene matches: 6. The CDR3 loop spans 14 amino acids. In nucleotides, the CDR3 is TGTGCCAGCAGTAAGGACAGGGGTGCTCAGCCCCAGCATTTT. Translation: CASSKDRGAQPQHF.

The rearrangement links TRBV24-1 to TRBJ1-2; 7 bases fit TRBD1. Germline CDR1 is KGHDR and CDR2 is SFDVKD. The CDR3 has 13 amino acids. V lost 6 bases and J lost 5; bases outside the gene matches: 5. The CDR3 here is CATSQKGAYGYTF. CDR3 nucleotide sequence: TGTGCCACCAGTCAAAAGGGGGCATATGGCTACACCTTC.

This clone was seen a single time. The chain employs TRBV19 and TRBJ2-1, with 7 bases lining up with TRBD2. There are 16 residues in the CDR3. Germline-derived CDR1 and CDR2 are LNHDA and SQIVND (reference sequence). V lost 5 bases, J lost 2 bases, and 9 bases stayed unmatched. The CDR3 sequence: CASSRGSAPPYNEQFF. CDR3 sequence (DNA): TGTGCCAGTAGTCGCGGGAGCGCTCCGCCCTACAATGAGCAGTTCTTC.

The genes are TRBV5-1 and TRBJ1-6; D possibly corresponds to TRBD1 (6 bases). In germline, CDR1 is SGHRS, CDR2 YFSETQ. The CDR3 is made up of 17 amino acids. V was trimmed by 0 bases and J by 9 bases, leaving 19 bases between them. In DNA form, the CDR3 reads TGCGCCAGCAGCTTGGAGCGCAGGGGTTCCAGAGGTTCACCCCTCCACTTT. This gives the protein CASSLERRGSRGSPLHF.

The V gene is TRBV4-1, the J gene TRBJ2-2; TRBD1 agrees at 8 bases. Germline V lookup: CDR1 MGHRA, CDR2 YSYEKL. V shed 4 bases, J shed 7 bases, and the junction held 8 bases outside the gene matches. This CDR3 contains 15 residues. The CDR3 loop is CASSRETGVNGELFF. DNA for the CDR3: TGCGCCAGCAGCCGAGAGACAGGGGTTAACGGGGAGCTGTTTTTT.

The chain couples TRBV6-6 to TRBJ2-5; perhaps TRBD1 as D (6 bases). Looked up from germline, CDR1 is MNHNY and CDR2 is SVGAGI (reference sequence). Trimming took off 10 bases at V and 1 base at J, with 13 bases between the two ends. The CDR3 spans 13 residues. For the CDR3, the DNA is TGTGCCACCACCTACAGGGCCCAAGAGACCCAGTACTTC. Amino acids: CATTYRAQETQYF.

V and J are TRBV6-1 and TRBJ2-7, with 7 nucleotides matching TRBD2. Germline V gives CDR1 MNHNS, CDR2 SASEGT. There are 16 residues in the CDR3. V was pared by 4 bases and J by 3 bases, with 12 bases of the junction left unmatched. The CDR3 DNA sequence: TGTGCCAGCAGTGGACCTAGCTCGCGGGGGATCTACGAGCAGTACGTC. As protein: CASSGPSSRGIYEQYV.

The chain links TRBV7-8 to TRBJ1-2; no reliable D call. The germline V gene has CDR1 SGHVS and CDR2 FQNEAQ. V shed 5 bases and J shed 5 bases, with 12 bases lying between them. The CDR3 runs 13 residues. This CDR3 reads CASSLDWAYGYTF. CDR3 bases: TGTGCCAGCAGCCTCGATTGGGCGTATGGCTACACCTTC.

V is TRBV18 and J is TRBJ2-1; a weak D match, TRBD2 (6 bases). V shed 6 bases and J shed 3 bases, with 24 bases lying between them. Germline V lookup: CDR1 KGHSH, CDR2 LQKENI. This CDR3 contains 18 residues. CDR3 coding DNA: TGTGCCAGCTCCCAAGGGGTTAGCGGCCCCACGGTCTACAATGAGCAGTTCTTC. Translating gives CASSQGVSGPTVYNEQFF.

This chain uses TRBV9 with TRBJ2-1, with 10 nucleotides matching TRBD1. From germline, CDR1 is SGDLS and CDR2 YYNGEE. This CDR3 spans 16 amino acids. V lost 4 bases, J lost 9 bases, and 13 bases stayed unmatched. CDR3 nucleotides: TGTGCCAGCAGCTCAAACCGGGACAGGGGCTTCACTGAGCAGTTCTTC. Translation gives CASSSNRDRGFTEQFF.

The rearrangement links TRBV28 to TRBJ2-7; 11 nucleotides agree with TRBD1. J was trimmed by 7 bases and V by 4 bases; bases with no gene match: 9. Germline V gene data show CDR1 as MDHEN and CDR2 as SYDVKM. The CDR3 consists of 15 residues. CDR3 protein: CASSSRGQGAGEQYV. The CDR3, as DNA: TGTGCCAGCAGTTCGCGTGGACAGGGGGCTGGGGAGCAGTACGTC.

The chain is built from TRBV19 and TRBJ2-7; TRBD1 aligns across 11 bases. The V gene's germline CDR1 is LNHDA and CDR2 SQIVND (reference sequence). The CDR3 is 15 amino acids. The junction had 7 bases not matched to a gene; V was cut back by 6 bases and J by 3 bases. CDR3 sequence reads: CASRFSGTGGYEQYF. Written as DNA, the CDR3 is TGTGCCAGTAGATTCTCCGGGACAGGGGGCTACGAGCAGTACTTC.

The chain couples TRBV9 to TRBJ2-1; D is perhaps TRBD2 (6 bases). Trimming shortened V by 6 bases and J by 2 bases, and 12 bases separated the two germline ends. Germline loops: CDR1 SGDLS, CDR2 YYNGEE. CDR3 length: 14 residues. CDR3: CASTPGDTYNEQFF. CDR3 nucleotide sequence: TGTGCCAGCACCCCGGGGGATACCTACAATGAGCAGTTCTTC.

The V gene is TRBV4-1, the J gene TRBJ2-1; possible D gene TRBD2, 5 bases. CDR1 is MGHRA, CDR2 YSYEKL, per germline. V lost 4 bases to trimming and J lost 2 bases, with 18 bases between them. This CDR3 contains 17 residues. CDR3 residues: CASSRSPVGDPYNEQFF. For the CDR3, the DNA is TGCGCCAGCAGCCGAAGTCCCGTGGGAGACCCCTACAATGAGCAGTTCTTC.

Only a few counts were recorded for this clone. The chain is built from TRBV4-3 and TRBJ2-2; TRBD1 is a possible D gene (6 bases). Germline lookup yields CDR1 LGHNA and CDR2 YSLEER. The CDR3 covers 16 residues. V lost 1 base and J 4 bases, leaving 13 bases between the germline ends. CDR3 in DNA: TGCGCCAGCAGCCAAGGGGTGTTGGGGGCCACCGGGGAGCTGTTTTTT. This sequence encodes CASSQGVLGATGELFF.

V usage is TRBV7-2 and J usage is TRBJ2-6, with D perhaps TRBD2 (7 bases). With 1 base removed from V and 4 bases from J, the gap between germline ends came to 14 bases. The V gene's germline CDR1 is SGHTA and CDR2 FQGNSA. This CDR3 spans 17 amino acids. The CDR3 DNA is TGTGCCAGCAGCTTAGGGCTCCGGGGGGCGGGGGCCAACGTCCTGACTTTC. Its translation: CASSLGLRGAGANVLTF. Filled out from reference TRBV7-2 and TRBJ2-6, the complete variable domain reads GAGVSQSPSNKVTEKGKDVELRCDPISGHTALYWYRQSLGQGLEFLIYFQGNSAPDKSGLPSDRFSAERTGGSVSTLTIQRTQQEDSAVYLCASSLGLRGAGANVLTFGAGSRLTVL.

This CDR3 reads CASSLIGGAVNTIYF. The DNA of the CDR3 is TGTGCCAGCAGCTTAATAGGGGGCGCGGTGAACACCATATATTTT. The gene calls are TRBV7-2 and TRBJ1-3, with 7 nucleotides matching TRBD1. This CDR3 has 15 residues. Looked up from germline, CDR1 is SGHTA and CDR2 is FQGNSA. The V gene end was trimmed by 2 bases and the J gene end by 7 bases; junction bases not matched to a gene: 8.

The chain has TRBV4-1 and TRBJ2-2, with 7 nucleotides matching TRBD2. Germline trimming cut 0 bases from V and 4 bases from J; bases unmatched to any gene: 2. This CDR3 is built from 15 residues. CDR1 MGHRA and CDR2 YSYEKL come from the germline V gene. The CDR3 reads CASSQEGGGTGELFF. The DNA for the CDR3 is TGCGCCAGCAGCCAAGAGGGCGGGGGCACCGGGGAGCTGTTTTTT.

The chain recombines TRBV6-6 with TRBJ1-3; possibly TRBD1 for D (5 bases). Trimming took off 6 bases at V and 0 bases at J, with 12 bases between the two ends. Germline loops: CDR1 MNHNY, CDR2 SVGAGI (reference sequence). This CDR3 comprises 15 residues. CDR3 in DNA: TGTGCCAGCAGGGACCCGACAGTCTCTGGAAACACCATATATTTT. Translated, it gives CASRDPTVSGNTIYF.

The J gene is TRBJ1-2, the V gene TRBV5-4, with TRBD1 identical over 8 bases. Unmatched junction bases numbered 11, after V lost 6 bases and J lost 4 bases. Germline V lookup: CDR1 SGHNT, CDR2 YYREEE (reference sequence). This CDR3 region has 15 residues. CDR3 sequence (DNA): TGTGCCAGCATCGCGAGGCAGGGGGCCTCCTATGGCTACACCTTC. It encodes CASIARQGASYGYTF.

V is TRBV7-2 and J is TRBJ1-1; 10 bases line up with TRBD1. V lost 5 bases, J lost 4 bases, and 4 bases stayed unmatched. Germline V CDR1 and CDR2: SGHTA, FQGNSA. There are 14 residues in the CDR3. The CDR3 protein is CASSLGQGSTEAFF. The CDR3 DNA sequence: TGTGCCAGCAGCCTGGGACAGGGGAGCACTGAAGCTTTCTTT.

The chain couples TRBV28 to TRBJ1-1; D is ambiguous. The V gene lost 4 bases and the J gene lost 6 bases, with 9 bases spanning the gap. Germline values: CDR1 MDHEN, CDR2 SYDVKM. This CDR3 is 12 amino acids long. CDR3 in amino acids: CASSSLGPEAFF. CDR3 coding DNA: TGTGCCAGCAGTTCCCTGGGCCCTGAAGCTTTCTTT.

Only one count was recorded for this clone. The gene calls are TRBV28 and TRBJ2-7; D gene unclear. Trimming stripped 6 bases from V and 3 bases from J, with 15 bases between. This CDR3 region has 14 residues. Germline values: CDR1 MDHEN, CDR2 SYDVKM. In DNA form, the CDR3 reads TGTGCCAGCAGACGACCCCCAGAGGACTACGAGCAGTACTTC. Translated: CASRRPPEDYEQYF.

The gene calls are TRBV6-5 and TRBJ2-7, with D possibly being TRBD1 (6 bases). The germline V gene encodes CDR1 MNHEY and CDR2 SVGAGI. This CDR3 is built from 14 residues. V lost 6 bases, J lost 5 bases, and 17 bases lay in between. The CDR3 coding sequence is TGTGCCAGCAGCCAACAGGGTTTTGCCCACGAGCAGTACTTC. It encodes CASSQQGFAHEQYF.

CDR3 bases: TGCGCCAGCAGCTTGCGGGTCGCTAGCGGGAGCGCAGATACGCAGTATTTT. Protein: CASSLRVASGSADTQYF. V is TRBV5-1 and J is TRBJ2-3, with 10 bases identical to TRBD2. Germline loops: CDR1 SGHRS, CDR2 YFSETQ. This CDR3 contains 17 residues. V gave up 1 base and J gave up 4 bases; unmatched junction bases: 9.

Worth noting for this clone: At the DNA level, this CDR3 is encoded by other sequences in the same sample as well. The chain has TRBV5-1 and TRBJ1-1, with D possibly TRBD1 on 6 matching bases. Per germline, CDR1 SGHRS and CDR2 YFSETQ. Trimming pared 0 bases from V and 2 bases from J, leaving 8 bases between. This CDR3 comprises 14 residues. CDR3 residues: CASSLGGGNTEAFF. CDR3 coding DNA: TGCGCCAGCAGCTTGGGAGGGGGAAACACTGAAGCTTTCTTT.

The count of this clone is one. The chain couples TRBV18 to TRBJ1-1; 8 nucleotides agree with TRBD1. Germline CDR1 reads KGHSH; CDR2 reads LQKENI. This CDR3 has 18 residues. V dropped 2 bases and J dropped 1; count of bases not matched to a gene: 12. The CDR3 region has the DNA TGTGCCAGCTCACCAGAAGGGACAGGTGGGCTTGGGAACACTGAAGCTTTCTTT. Translated, it gives CASSPEGTGGLGNTEAFF.

This clone was counted a few times. The chain has TRBV11-2 and TRBJ2-2; 8 bases match TRBD2. Trimming removed 4 bases from V and 5 bases from J; junction bases left unmatched: 6. CDR3 size: 15 residues. Germline lookup yields CDR1 SGHAT and CDR2 FQNNGV. The CDR3 nucleotides read TGTGCCAGCAGCTCCCAACGGGGGGGGACCGGGGAGCTGTTTTTT. It specifies CASSSQRGGTGELFF. Full variable domain (missing parts from reference TRBV11-2 and TRBJ2-2): EAGVAQSPRYKIIEKRQSVAFWCNPISGHATLYWYQQILGQGPKLLIQFQNNGVVDDSQLPKDRFSAERLKGVDSTLKIQPAKLEDSAVYLCASSSQRGGTGELFFGEGSRLTVL.

This clone is a singleton in its sample. The chain couples TRBV10-1 to TRBJ2-1; tentatively, D is TRBD2 (5 bases). V was pared by 3 bases and J by 7 bases, with 13 bases between. There are 14 residues in the CDR3. The germline V gene has CDR1 WNHNN and CDR2 SYGVQD (reference sequence). This chain's CDR3 is CASSEANQRNEQFF. The CDR3 DNA reads as TGCGCCAGCAGTGAAGCAAATCAGCGGAATGAGCAGTTCTTC.

The table lists this clone with a count of one. The chain combines TRBV4-2 with TRBJ1-6; 9 bases are shared with TRBD1. This CDR3 region has 14 residues. Germline V gene sequence: CDR1 LGHNA, CDR2 YNFKEQ. V was pared by 1 base and J by 8 bases, with 0 bases of the junction left unmatched. In nucleotides, the CDR3 is TGTGCCAGCAGCCAAGGGGACAGGGATTCACCCCTCCACTTT. Protein product: CASSQGDRDSPLHF.

DNA for the CDR3: TGTGCCAGCAGCTTGACGAAACAGCAATATGGCTACACCTTC. Translation gives CASSLTKQQYGYTF. The V and J genes are TRBV11-2 and TRBJ1-2, with unresolved D. The V gene's germline CDR1 is SGHAT and CDR2 FQNNGV. CDR3 length: 14 amino acids. Trimming stripped 3 bases from V and 5 bases from J, with 13 bases between.

This clone came up once. The rearrangement links TRBV11-2 to TRBJ2-7; D is undetermined. The CDR3 consists of 15 residues. V lost 2 bases and J lost 2, with 13 bases in between. Per germline, CDR1 SGHAT and CDR2 FQNNGV. The CDR3 loop is CASSLSSLGPYEQYV. The CDR3 nucleotides read TGTGCCAGCAGCTTAAGTAGCCTCGGTCCCTACGAGCAGTACGTC.